The present T cell receptor (beta chain) was sequenced within a study of blood T cell repertoires in COVID-19. Study at large: Some COVID-19 samples were acute and others convalescent; all came from the United States, Italy and Spain. Sources were T cells, B-cell-depleted T cells, or PBMCs; the material itself was cDNA or gDNA.

Germline V CDR1 and CDR2: MNHNS, SASEGT. With V trimmed by 3 bases and J by 7 bases, 9 bases remained unmatched. CDR3 length equals 16 residues. Authors' analysis steps: It was from reference gene primer amplification that nucleated cell counts were estimated. Profiling relied on immunoSEQ multiplex PCR, and the TCRdb table lists in-frame clones only, not all of them. The V and J calls and the clone size are those of that table, but D and trimming were determined from the DNA. The sample gives about 70,000 clones, 75% to 90% of which show up once; around 10% is in the top ten. The rearrangement joins TRBV6-1 to TRBJ1-6, with TRBD1 matching over 7 bases. The sequenced sample was peripheral blood. This sequence originates from a human donor in a cohort sampled during active COVID-19. The CDR3 DNA follows: TGTGCCAGCAGTGACGTTACAGGGGTTCGGAATTCACCCCTCCACTTT. It is translated as CASSDVTGVRNSPLHF.